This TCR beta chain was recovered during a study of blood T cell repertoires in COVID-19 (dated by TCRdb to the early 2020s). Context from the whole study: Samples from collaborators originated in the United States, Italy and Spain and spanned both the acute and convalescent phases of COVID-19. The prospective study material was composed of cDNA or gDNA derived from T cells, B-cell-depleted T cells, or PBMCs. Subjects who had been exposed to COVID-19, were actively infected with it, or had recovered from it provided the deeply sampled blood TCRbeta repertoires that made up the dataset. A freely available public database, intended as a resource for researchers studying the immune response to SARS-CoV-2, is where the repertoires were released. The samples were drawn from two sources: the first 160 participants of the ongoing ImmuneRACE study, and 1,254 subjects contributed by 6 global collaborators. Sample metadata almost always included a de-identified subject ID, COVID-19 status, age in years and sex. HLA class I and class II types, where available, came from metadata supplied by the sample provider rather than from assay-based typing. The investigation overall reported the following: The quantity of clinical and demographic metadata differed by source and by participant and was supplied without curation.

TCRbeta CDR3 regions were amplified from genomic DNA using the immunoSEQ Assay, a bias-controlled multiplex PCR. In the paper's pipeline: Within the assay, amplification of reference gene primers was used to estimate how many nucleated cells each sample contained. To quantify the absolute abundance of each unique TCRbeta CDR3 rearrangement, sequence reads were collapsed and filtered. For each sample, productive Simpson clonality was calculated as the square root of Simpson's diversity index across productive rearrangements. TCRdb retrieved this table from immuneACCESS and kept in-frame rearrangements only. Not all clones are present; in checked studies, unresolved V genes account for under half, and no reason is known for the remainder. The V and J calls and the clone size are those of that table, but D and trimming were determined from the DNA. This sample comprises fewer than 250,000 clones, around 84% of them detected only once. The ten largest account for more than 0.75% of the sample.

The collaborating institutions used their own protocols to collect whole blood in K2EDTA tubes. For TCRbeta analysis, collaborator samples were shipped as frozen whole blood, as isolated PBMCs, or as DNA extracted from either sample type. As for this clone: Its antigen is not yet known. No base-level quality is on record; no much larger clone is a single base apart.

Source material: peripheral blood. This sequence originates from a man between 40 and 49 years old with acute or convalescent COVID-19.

The CDR3 protein is CASLGPSNYGYTF. The bases read TGTGCCAGCTTGGGCCCTTCTAACTATGGCTACACCTTC. The V and J segments used are TRBV6-6 and TRBJ1-2, with the D gene uncertain. CDR1 and CDR2 are read off the germline V gene (reference sequence) as MNHNY and SVGAGI. V sheds 8 bases and J sheds 0 bases, leaving 10 bases between their ends. From the cysteine through the phenylalanine, the CDR3 covers 13 amino acids. Here the CDR3 DNA is all that survives: 39 bases in frame from base 1.